This T cell receptor (beta chain) was captured in a study of OX40 agonist ivuxolimab in advanced cancers. The CDR3 covers 11 residues. In germline, CDR1 is GTSNPN, CDR2 SVGIG (reference sequence). The V gene lost 3 bases and the J gene lost 4 bases, with 4 bases spanning the gap. Generated by immunoSEQ multiplex PCR, the TCRdb table keeps only in-frame clones and is missing some. The sample shows around 83,000 clones, about nine tenths of them seen only once. The chain employs TRBV30 and TRBJ1-3; D not resolved. This clonotype was sampled from an adult with an advanced solid tumor such as melanoma, head and neck, liver or kidney cancer. Sequencing used CD4+ or CD8+ T cells sorted from blood, obtained in a trial of the OX40 agonist ivuxolimab. CDR3 amino acids: CAWSQGNTIYF. Here the CDR3 DNA reads TGTGCCTGGAGCCAGGGAAACACCATATATTTT.